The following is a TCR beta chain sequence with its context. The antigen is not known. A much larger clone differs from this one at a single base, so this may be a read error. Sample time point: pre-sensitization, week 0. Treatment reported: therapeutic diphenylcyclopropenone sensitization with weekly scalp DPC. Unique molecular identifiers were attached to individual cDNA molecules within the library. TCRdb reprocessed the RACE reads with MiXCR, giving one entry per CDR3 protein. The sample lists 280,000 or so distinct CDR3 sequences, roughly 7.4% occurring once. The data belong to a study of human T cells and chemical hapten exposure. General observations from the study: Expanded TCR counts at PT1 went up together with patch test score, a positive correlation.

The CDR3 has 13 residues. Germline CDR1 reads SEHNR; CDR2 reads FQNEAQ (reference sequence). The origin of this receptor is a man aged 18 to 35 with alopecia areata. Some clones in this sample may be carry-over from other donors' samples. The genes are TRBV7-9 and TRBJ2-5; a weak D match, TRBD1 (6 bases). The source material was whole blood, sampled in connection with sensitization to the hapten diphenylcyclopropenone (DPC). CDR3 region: CASRFTGRETQYF. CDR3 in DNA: TGTGCCAGCCGCTTTACAGGGCGAGAGACCCAGTACTTC.